This T cell receptor beta chain comes out of a study of T cell repertoires in cytomegalovirus infection. Via MiXCR, TCRdb re-called the reads, giving one row per CDR3 protein. The sample contains some 920,000 distinct CDR3 sequences, around a third of which appear only once. This clonotype showed up just a few times. Its target is not known. CDR1 is SGHKS and CDR2 is YYEKEE in the germline V gene (reference sequence). Deletions cut 3 bases from V and 2 bases from J, with 18 bases between. The CDR3 sequence is 16 residues long. Notes on the study in general: HLA-C-restricted CMV clonotypes gave the most frequent clonotype in two of eight donors.

This chain uses TRBV5-5 with TRBJ2-7; either TRBD1 or TRBD2 may fit D (5 bases each). The sequence came from a human donor in good health (CMV status not recorded). Some clones in this sample may be carry-over from other donors' samples. Here the sequenced sample was cultured CD8+ T cells from PBMCs, taken from culture after CMV antigen stimulation. In DNA, the CDR3 is TGTGCCAGCAGCTCCGCAGTTTATAGGGACCCCTACGAGCAGTACTTC. Translated: CASSSAVYRDPYEQYF.